This TCR beta chain is drawn from a study of blood T cell repertoires in COVID-19 (dated by TCRdb to 2020 to 2021). About the investigation overall: The collaborator samples originated in the United States, Italy and Spain and spanned the acute and convalescent phases of COVID-19. The prospective study material was composed of cDNA or gDNA derived from T cells, B-cell-depleted T cells, or PBMCs. Subjects who had been exposed to COVID-19, were actively infected with it, or had recovered from it provided the deeply sampled blood TCRbeta repertoires that made up the dataset. The samples were drawn from the first 160 participants of the ongoing ImmuneRACE study and from 1,254 subjects provided by 6 global collaborators. Nearly every sample came with metadata listing a de-identified subject ID, COVID-19 status, age in years and sex. Where available, HLA class I and class II types were taken from metadata supplied by the sample provider and were not determined by assay-based typing. The repertoires were made available in a free public database intended to serve as a resource for research on the immune response to SARS-CoV-2. The full study reports these points: The amount of clinical and demographic metadata varied by source and participant and was provided uncurated.

The immunoSEQ Assay, a bias-controlled multiplex PCR, was used to amplify TCRbeta CDR3 regions from genomic DNA. Per the original workflow: The number of nucleated cells in each sample was estimated by amplification of reference gene primers within the assay. To quantify the absolute abundance of each unique TCRbeta CDR3 rearrangement, sequence reads were collapsed and filtered. For each sample, productive Simpson clonality was calculated as the square root of Simpson's diversity index over productive rearrangements. Entries here come from immuneACCESS through TCRdb and include only in-frame sequences with V and J called. Some clones fail to appear in such tables; in the studies checked, an unresolved V gene covers under half of the shortfall, and the cause of the remainder is unknown. V and J calls and clone size are copied from that table; D and trimming were computed from the DNA. The sample table shows more than 95,000 clones, and less than 95% are seen once. The ten most abundant clones make up 1.8% of the sample.

The germline V gene (reference sequence) yields LNHDA for CDR1 and SQIVND for CDR2. Its CDR3 holds 14 amino acids, cysteine through phenylalanine. CDR3 DNA is the only sequence kept; it has 42 bases, read in frame from the first base. V and J are truncated by 5 bases and 2 bases respectively, leaving an intervening sequence of 12 bases. Comment on this clone: The target of this receptor is not known. Base qualities are not provided; no much larger clone lies one nucleotide away.

The collaborating institutions used their own protocols to collect whole blood in K2EDTA tubes. For TCRbeta analysis, collaborator samples were shipped as frozen whole blood, as isolated PBMCs, or as DNA extracted from either sample type. The sequencing input was peripheral blood. This TCR derives from a human donor with active COVID-19. The donor label of this sample is uncertain. The V and J genes are TRBV19 and TRBJ1-1; a tentative D match to TRBD1 spans 5 bases. The base sequence is TGTGCCAGTAGTGGGTTTTGGGGCAACACTGAAGCTTTCTTT. Its protein is CASSGFWGNTEAFF.